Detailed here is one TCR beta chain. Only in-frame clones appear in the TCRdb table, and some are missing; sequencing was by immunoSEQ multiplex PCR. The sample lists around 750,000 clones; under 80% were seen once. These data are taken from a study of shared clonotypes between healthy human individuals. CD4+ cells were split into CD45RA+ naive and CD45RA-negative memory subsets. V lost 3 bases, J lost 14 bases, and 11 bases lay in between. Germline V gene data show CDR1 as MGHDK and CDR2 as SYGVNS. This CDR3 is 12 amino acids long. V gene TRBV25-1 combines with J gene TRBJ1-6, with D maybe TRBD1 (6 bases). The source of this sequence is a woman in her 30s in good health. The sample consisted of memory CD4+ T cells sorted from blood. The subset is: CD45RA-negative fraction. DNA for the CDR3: TGTGCCAGCAGTGATCGCGGACAGTCCCTCCACTTT. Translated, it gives CASSDRGQSLHF.